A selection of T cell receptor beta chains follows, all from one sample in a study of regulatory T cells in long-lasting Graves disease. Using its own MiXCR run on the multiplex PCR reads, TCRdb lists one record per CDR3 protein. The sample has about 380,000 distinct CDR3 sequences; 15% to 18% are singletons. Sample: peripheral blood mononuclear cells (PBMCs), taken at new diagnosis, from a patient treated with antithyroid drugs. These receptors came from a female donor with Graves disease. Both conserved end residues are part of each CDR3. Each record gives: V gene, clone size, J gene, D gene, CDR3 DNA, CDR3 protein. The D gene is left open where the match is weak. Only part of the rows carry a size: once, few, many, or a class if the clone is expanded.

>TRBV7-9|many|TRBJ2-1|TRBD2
TGTGCCAGCAGCAGACTAGCGAATGAGCAGTTCTTC
CASSRLANEQFF
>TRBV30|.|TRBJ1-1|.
TGTGCCTGGAGTGTAAAGGGCACTGAAGCTTTCTTT
CAWSVKGTEAFF
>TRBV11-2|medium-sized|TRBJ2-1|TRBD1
TGTGCCAGCAGCTACCGGGACAGGATAAATGAGCAGTTCTTC
CASSYRDRINEQFF
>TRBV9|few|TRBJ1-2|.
TGTGCCAGCGGGTCGCCGGGGACACCCTATGGCTACACCTTC
CASGSPGTPYGYTF
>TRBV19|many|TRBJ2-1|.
TGTGCCAGTAAGAGGAAGGGCAATGAGCAGTTCTTC
CASKRKGNEQFF
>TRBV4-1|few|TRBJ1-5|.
TGCGCCAGCAGCCAAGAGCCGGGACGCCGCACCAATCAGCCCCAGCATTTT
CASSQEPGRRTNQPQHF
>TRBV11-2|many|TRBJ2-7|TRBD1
TGTGCCAGCCGCAGAATCCGGGACAGGGTGCCCGAGCAGTACTTC
CASRRIRDRVPEQYF
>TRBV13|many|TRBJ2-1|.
TGTGCCAGCAGCTTCTACTACAATGAGCAGTTCTTC
CASSFYYNEQFF
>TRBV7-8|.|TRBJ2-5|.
TGTGCCAGCAGCTTAGATCCAGGGACGCTACAAGAGACCCAGTACTTC
CASSLDPGTLQETQYF
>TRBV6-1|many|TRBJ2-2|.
TGTGCCAGCAGCCGCCTGGCGGACAGCGGGACCGGGGAGCTGTTTTTT
CASSRLADSGTGELFF
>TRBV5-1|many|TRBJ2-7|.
TGCGCCAGCAGCAACCCGGGACTCCCGCCCGAGCAGTACTTC
CASSNPGLPPEQYF
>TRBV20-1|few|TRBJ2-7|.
TGCAGTGCTGGATTGGTAACCGGGCAGCTCCCCCCCTACGAGCAGTACTTC
CSAGLVTGQLPPYEQYF
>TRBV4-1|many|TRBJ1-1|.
TGCGCCAGCAGCCAGGCGCGGAAGATGAACACTGAAGCTTTCTTT
CASSQARKMNTEAFF
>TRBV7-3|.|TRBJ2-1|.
TGTGCCAGCAGCCCCCGGTTGGGGAACAATGAGCAGTTCTTC
CASSPRLGNNEQFF
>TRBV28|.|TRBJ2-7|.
TGTGCCAGTCAGGGCAGACCCTACGAGCAGTACTTC
CASQGRPYEQYF